The clone carrying this T cell receptor beta chain was found many times. The antigen is not known. The data were taken from a study of T cells in Graves' hyperthyroidism and ophthalmopathy. Notes on the study in general: Ophthalmopathy prediction by the model preceded onset by a median approximately 6.9 months.

Aged 18 to 65, the patients had hyperthyroidism that was newly diagnosed and had lasted under 2 months. Amplification of TCR beta CDR3 regions was performed using RNA transcripts as template. HTBI primers were the set used in a first-round RT-PCR of the TCR CDR3. One entry per CDR3 protein results from TCRdb running MiXCR on the multiplex PCR reads. The sample shows about 280,000 distinct CDR3 sequences, around a quarter of them seen only once. V lost 6 bases, J lost 6 bases, and 13 bases stayed unmatched. Germline values: CDR1 MDHEN, CDR2 SYDVKM. The CDR3 is 16 amino acids. J is TRBJ2-7 and V is TRBV28; 11 bases fit TRBD1. The specimen sequenced was blood. The source is a man aged 35 to 55 with Graves' hyperthyroidism that later progressed to Graves' ophthalmopathy. The CDR3 bases are TGTGCCAGCAGCCCCCGGGACAGGGGGGGTTTGTTCGAGCAGTACTTC. Protein: CASSPRDRGGLFEQYF.